These 32 T cell receptor beta chains share one sample of origin, sequenced in a study of T cell changes during pregnancy in multiple sclerosis. Assay: immunoSEQ multiplex PCR; the TCRdb copy retains only in-frame clones and omits some. In the table there are roughly 45,000 clones, about 91% of which are singletons. The specimen comprised CD8+ T cells from peripheral blood mononuclear cells, sampled after pregnancy. These receptors were obtained from a female donor with multiple sclerosis, enrolled in a pregnancy study.

V gene TRBV6-1 combines with J gene TRBJ1-6; a possible D gene is TRBD1 (6 bases). Germline lookup yields CDR1 MNHNS and CDR2 SASEGT. The CDR3 loop spans 16 amino acids. Trimming shortened V by 2 bases and J by 9 bases, and 17 bases separated the two germline ends. The DNA of the CDR3 is TGTGCCAGCAGTGAAAAGGGGAGGGGGATACGTTCACCCCTCCACTTT. Its protein product is CASSEKGRGIRSPLHF.

This chain joins TRBV30 and TRBJ2-7; TRBD1 might be the D (6 bases). V shed 2 bases and J shed 3 bases, with 14 bases lying between them. The germline CDR1 and CDR2 sequences are GTSNPN and SVGIG (reference sequence). This CDR3 is built from 14 residues. Here the CDR3 reads CAWSPRRGGYEQYF. The CDR3 DNA is TGTGCCTGGAGTCCACGGAGAGGGGGCTACGAGCAGTACTTC.

This clone was recorded a few times. This chain joins TRBV7-9 and TRBJ2-7; tentative D call: TRBD1 (6 bases). The germline V and J ends were trimmed by 2 bases and 6 bases, with 8 bases remaining between them. The CDR3 covers 12 residues. Germline loops: CDR1 SEHNR, CDR2 FQNEAQ (reference sequence). The CDR3 DNA is TGTGCCAGCAGCTTAACAGGGCTCGAGCAGTACTTC. Translated, it gives CASSLTGLEQYF.

This sequence joins TRBV6-1 and TRBJ1-1, with TRBD1 as a possible D gene (6 bases). Trimming shortened V by 3 bases and J by 1 base, and 12 bases separated the two germline ends. The CDR3 length is 15 residues. Germline V gene data show CDR1 as MNHNS and CDR2 as SASEGT. CDR3 residues: CASSDRQVRNTEAFF. The CDR3 nucleotides are TGTGCCAGCAGTGATAGACAGGTTAGGAACACTGAAGCTTTCTTT.

This clone was seen only once. DNA of the CDR3: TGTGCCAGTAAGGAGAGAGCTAGAGCACAAGAGACCCAGTACTTC. It specifies CASKERARAQETQYF. This chain uses TRBV19 with TRBJ2-5; D is unresolved. The length of the CDR3 is 15 residues. Trimming removed 7 bases at V and 2 bases at J, with 17 bases between. Per germline, CDR1 LNHDA and CDR2 SQIVND (reference sequence).

The rearrangement links TRBV7-7 to TRBJ2-5, with TRBD2 identical over 13 bases. CDR3 size: 15 residues. Trimming removed 5 bases from V and 4 bases from J; junction bases left unmatched: 4. Germline CDR1 is SSHAT and CDR2 is FNYEAQ (reference sequence). CDR3 residues: CASSTGLAGAETQYF. CDR3 coding DNA: TGTGCCAGCAGCACTGGACTAGCGGGAGCAGAGACCCAGTACTTC.

CDR3 loop: CASSPTWTGDINEKLFF. For the CDR3, the DNA is TGTGCCAGCAGCCCGACATGGACAGGGGATATTAATGAAAAACTGTTTTTT. The chain employs TRBV7-2 and TRBJ1-4; 9 nucleotides match TRBD1. After removal of 5 bases from V and 4 bases from J, the junction contained 11 bases not matched to a gene. The CDR3 contains 17 residues. Germline V gene data show CDR1 as SGHTA and CDR2 as FQGNSA.

CDR3 nucleotides: TGTGCCAGCAGCGGGAGGGGTACTGGAAACACCATATATTTT. This sequence encodes CASSGRGTGNTIYF. This sequence joins TRBV7-8 and TRBJ1-3, with D tentatively TRBD1 (5 bases). Trimming shortened V by 5 bases and J by 2 bases, and 10 bases separated the two germline ends. The CDR3 consists of 14 residues. Germline CDR1 and CDR2: SGHVS and FQNEAQ.

The chain links TRBV4-2 to TRBJ2-1; TRBD2 aligns across 10 bases. After removal of 1 base from V and 2 bases from J, the junction contained 11 bases not matched to a gene. This CDR3 is built from 19 residues. Germline V gives CDR1 LGHNA, CDR2 YNFKEQ. CDR3 protein: CASSQVGMLAGATYNEQFF. DNA of the CDR3: TGTGCCAGCAGCCAAGTCGGTATGCTAGCGGGGGCCACCTACAATGAGCAGTTCTTC.

The chain joins TRBV7-9 to TRBJ1-5; TRBD1 matches at 11 bases. CDR1 and CDR2 from the germline V gene are SEHNR and FQNEAQ (reference sequence). V shed 6 bases and J 8 bases; nucleotides not matched to a gene: 9. CDR3 length: 15 residues. Here the CDR3 DNA reads TGTGCCAGCAGGGGACAGGGGGGACCATTGGAGCCCCAGCATTTT. Its translation: CASRGQGGPLEPQHF.

The J gene is TRBJ1-6, the V gene TRBV7-2; D is ambiguous. This CDR3 comprises 12 residues. V lost 5 bases, J lost 13 bases, and 12 bases lay in between. Per the germline V gene, CDR1 is SGHTA and CDR2 is FQGNSA. The CDR3 DNA follows: TGTGCCAGCAGCCCTAATATGTTGCCCCTCCACTTT. Amino acids: CASSPNMLPLHF.

The J gene is TRBJ1-2, the V gene TRBV27; D gene unclear. Trimming left V 5 bases short and J 7 bases short, with 8 bases between. Germline CDR1 and CDR2: MNHEY and SMNVEV (reference sequence). The CDR3 loop spans 11 amino acids. CDR3 nucleotide sequence: TGTGCCAGCAGTGGCGGGATTGGCTACACCTTC. This gives the protein CASSGGIGYTF.

The chain uses TRBV4-3 and TRBJ1-4; D ambiguous. Germline CDR1 is LGHNA and CDR2 is YSLEER. CDR3 length: 12 residues. Trimming took off 4 bases at V and 4 bases at J, with 4 bases between the two ends. Here the CDR3 reads CASSRVNEKLFF. The CDR3 DNA reads as TGCGCCAGCAGCCGAGTTAATGAAAAACTGTTTTTT.

This chain links TRBV5-1 with TRBJ1-4; a possible D gene is TRBD1 (5 bases). This CDR3 has 13 residues. Trimming removed 4 bases at V and 8 bases at J, with 12 bases between. In germline, CDR1 is SGHRS, CDR2 YFSETQ. This chain's CDR3 is CASSTGDGEKLFF. The CDR3 DNA reads TGCGCCAGCAGCACGGGGGATGGCGAAAAACTGTTTTTT.

The rearrangement joins TRBV4-1 to TRBJ1-1; tentative D call: TRBD1 (6 bases). V lost 0 bases and J 5 bases, leaving 22 bases between the germline ends. This CDR3 spans 18 amino acids. The germline V gene has CDR1 MGHRA and CDR2 YSYEKL. This chain's CDR3 is CASSQDRRRGGGWTEAFF. The CDR3 nucleotides are TGCGCCAGCAGCCAAGATCGGCGCCGGGGAGGGGGGTGGACTGAAGCTTTCTTT.

The rearrangement joins TRBV6-4 to TRBJ2-3, with TRBD2 identical over 7 bases. CDR1 and CDR2 from the germline V gene are MRHNA and SNTAGT. The CDR3 has 13 amino acids. V shed 3 bases, J shed 3 bases, and the junction held 0 bases outside the gene matches. The CDR3 DNA reads as TGTGCCAGCAGTGAGCGGGAGACAGATACGCAGTATTTT. This sequence encodes CASSERETDTQYF.

The chain couples TRBV21-1 to TRBJ2-7; the table's D call TRBD1 went unverified against the DNA. TRBV21-1 is designated a pseudogene. CDR3 length: 15 amino acids. CDR3 coding DNA: TGTGCCAGCAGCAAAGATGGGACAGGGGGAAGTGAGCAGTACTTC. The encoded protein is CASSKDGTGGSEQYF.

V and J are TRBV9 and TRBJ2-2, with 7 positions matching TRBD2. Trimming cost V 4 bases and J 4 bases; bases outside gene matches: 7. Germline-derived CDR1 and CDR2 are SGDLS and YYNGEE. CDR3 length: 15 residues. Here the CDR3 reads CASSTSSGLTGELFF. The CDR3 DNA follows: TGTGCCAGCAGCACCTCTAGCGGACTCACCGGGGAGCTGTTTTTT.

In its sample, this clone was seen once. The V and J genes are TRBV6-1 and TRBJ1-4; a weak D match, TRBD1 (5 bases). CDR1 and CDR2 from the germline V gene are MNHNS and SASEGT. CDR3 length: 13 amino acids. Trimming pared 6 bases from V and 8 bases from J, leaving 13 bases between. The chain's CDR3 is CASSRVSEEKLFF. CDR3 DNA: TGTGCCAGCAGCAGGGTATCCGAAGAAAAACTGTTTTTT.

The J gene is TRBJ1-1, the V gene TRBV15; 11 bases map to TRBD1. Germline CDR1 is LNHNV and CDR2 is YYDKDF (reference sequence). The CDR3 is 16 amino acids. The junction had 2 bases not matched to a gene; V was cut back by 0 bases and J by 2 bases. The CDR3 DNA is TGTGCCACCAGCAGAGACCGGACAGGGGGCAACACTGAAGCTTTCTTT. Encoded protein: CATSRDRTGGNTEAFF.

This chain joins TRBV9 and TRBJ2-7; 8 bases align to TRBD1. J lost 3 bases, V lost 4 bases, and 6 bases had no gene match. CDR3 length: 14 residues. Germline CDR1 SGDLS, CDR2 YYNGEE. Written as DNA, the CDR3 is TGTGCCAGCAGCCCCCGGGACAGGTTCTACGAGCAGTACTTC. This gives the protein CASSPRDRFYEQYF.

The V and J genes are TRBV7-9 and TRBJ2-1; no clear D gene. Germline assignment: CDR1 SEHNR and CDR2 FQNEAQ (reference sequence). There are 15 residues in the CDR3. V dropped 5 bases and J dropped 0 bases, with 11 bases sitting between them. This chain's CDR3 is CASSPHFDSYNEQFF. The CDR3 DNA reads TGTGCCAGCAGCCCCCACTTCGACTCCTACAATGAGCAGTTCTTC.

The gene calls are TRBV5-1 and TRBJ1-1, with a weak D call TRBD1 (6 bases). Trimming shortened V by 2 bases and J by 1 base, and 9 bases separated the two germline ends. This CDR3 contains 14 residues. Germline values: CDR1 SGHRS, CDR2 YFSETQ. The CDR3 sequence: CASSFQGPNTEAFF. In nucleotides, the CDR3 is TGCGCCAGCAGCTTCCAGGGGCCGAACACTGAAGCTTTCTTT.

There are a few counts of this clone. The chain is built from TRBV19 and TRBJ1-5; a possible D gene is TRBD1 (5 bases). V lost 5 bases and J 0 bases, leaving 11 bases between the germline ends. The CDR3 totals 15 residues. CDR1 is LNHDA, CDR2 SQIVND, per germline (reference sequence). CDR3 sequence: CASSPGHLSNQPQHF. CDR3 sequence (DNA): TGTGCCAGTAGTCCTGGACACCTTAGCAATCAGCCCCAGCATTTT.

The chain uses TRBV5-4 and TRBJ2-1; 8 bases are a match to TRBD2. The J segment lost 2 bases and the V segment lost 3 bases, leaving 7 bases of the junction unmatched. Germline V gene sequence: CDR1 SGHNT, CDR2 YYREEE (reference sequence). The CDR3 covers 16 residues. The CDR3: CASSSPLRGAYNEQFF. CDR3 coding DNA: TGTGCCAGCAGCTCCCCCTTGCGGGGGGCCTACAATGAGCAGTTCTTC.

The chain combines TRBV14 with TRBJ2-1; a weak D match, TRBD2 (5 bases). In germline, CDR1 is SGHDN, CDR2 FVKESK. This CDR3 is built from 13 residues. Trimming removed 8 bases from V and 5 bases from J, with 13 bases in between. The CDR3 reads CASFSGDHNEQFF. In nucleotides, the CDR3 is TGTGCCAGCTTTTCCGGGGATCACAATGAGCAGTTCTTC.

J is TRBJ1-2 and V is TRBV27; D unresolved. The germline CDR1 and CDR2 sequences are MNHEY and SMNVEV (reference sequence). The V end lost 3 bases, the J end lost 0 bases, and 8 bases lay between the germline ends. The CDR3 extends over 14 amino acids. CDR3 sequence: CASSLGTPNYGYTF. Written as DNA, the CDR3 is TGTGCCAGCAGTTTGGGCACCCCTAACTATGGCTACACCTTC.

In its sample, this clone was seen once. J is TRBJ1-5 and V is TRBV30; 7 nucleotides agree with TRBD1. The V segment lost 3 bases and the J segment 6 bases; nucleotides outside the gene matches: 8. This CDR3 region has 14 residues. Per germline, CDR1 GTSNPN and CDR2 SVGIG (reference sequence). The CDR3 region is CAWRARGDGQPQHF. The CDR3 coding sequence is TGTGCCTGGAGGGCCAGGGGGGACGGTCAGCCCCAGCATTTT.

V gene TRBV11-1 combines with J gene TRBJ1-2; D is ambiguous. V shed 3 bases and J shed 7 bases, with 21 bases lying between them. The germline gives CDR1 SGHAT, CDR2 FQDESV (reference sequence). There are 16 residues in the CDR3. CDR3 amino acids: CASSFDGYGSDAGYTF. The CDR3 bases are TGTGCCAGCAGCTTCGATGGATACGGGTCGGATGCTGGCTACACCTTC.

The sample holds one count of this clone. V is TRBV5-1 and J is TRBJ2-7; D is ambiguous. Germline loops: CDR1 SGHRS, CDR2 YFSETQ. Trimming removed 0 bases from V and 6 bases from J, with 7 bases in between. This CDR3 region has 12 residues. This chain's CDR3 is CASSLEKREQYF. The CDR3 region has the DNA TGCGCCAGCAGCTTGGAGAAGCGCGAGCAGTACTTC.

The chain recombines TRBV19 with TRBJ2-7, with a tentative D call TRBD1 (6 bases). Trimming left V 5 bases short and J 3 bases short, with 23 bases between. The CDR3 length is 17 residues. Germline V CDR1 and CDR2: LNHDA, SQIVND (reference sequence). The CDR3 DNA follows: TGTGCCAGTAGTCCCAACCCCTTAGCTAGGGGGAACTACGAGCAGTACTTC. Its protein is CASSPNPLARGNYEQYF.

This clone was recorded only once. This sequence joins TRBV19 and TRBJ2-2; tentative D call: TRBD1 (6 bases). The V gene's germline CDR1 is LNHDA and CDR2 SQIVND (reference sequence). This CDR3 is built from 15 residues. Trimming shortened V by 6 bases and J by 4 bases, and 15 bases separated the two germline ends. CDR3 sequence reads: CASRPKGVSTGELFF. The CDR3 coding sequence is TGTGCCAGTAGACCGAAGGGGGTTAGCACCGGGGAGCTGTTTTTT.